The 9 T cell receptor beta chains below all came from one sample that was sequenced in a study of PD-1 blockade in mismatch repair-deficient tumors. The protocol was immunoSEQ multiplex PCR, while the TCRdb copy is restricted to in-frame clones and leaves out a portion. The data show around 37,000 clones, with roughly 84% seen just once and around 0.99% held by the top ten. The source was PBMCs, collected 38 to 40 weeks after starting pembrolizumab. The receptors were gathered from an adult with mismatch repair-deficient cancer.

V and J are TRBV30 and TRBJ1-1; maybe TRBD1 (6 bases). This CDR3 spans 12 amino acids. Germline lookup yields CDR1 GTSNPN and CDR2 SVGIG (reference sequence). V gave up 6 bases and J gave up 11 bases, with 19 bases separating them. As DNA, the CDR3 is TGTGCCTGCGATTCAGGGGACGTTACCGCTTTCTTT. Its translation: CACDSGDVTAFF.

Here the CDR3 DNA reads TGTGCGCGGACAGTAAACACTGAAGCTTTCTTT. Its translation: CARTVNTEAFF. The genes are TRBV30 and TRBJ1-1, with a possible D match to TRBD1 (6 bases). Germline V gene sequence: CDR1 GTSNPN, CDR2 SVGIG (reference sequence). The CDR3 extends over 11 amino acids. Drawing the rest from reference TRBV30 and TRBJ1-1, the complete variable domain is SQTIHQWPATLVQPVGSPLSLECTVEGTSNPNLYWYRQAAGRGLQLLFYSVGIGQISSEVPQNLSASRPQDRQFILSSKKLLLSDSGFYLCARTVNTEAFFGQGTRLTVV.

The chain combines TRBV6-1 with TRBJ2-1, with no clear D. The germline V gene has CDR1 MNHNS and CDR2 SASEGT. The CDR3 sequence is 14 residues long. V was cut by 6 bases and J by 0 bases, with 9 bases left in between. CDR3 sequence (DNA): TGTGCCAGCAGGTATTTTAGCTCCTACAATGAGCAGTTCTTC. Protein: CASRYFSSYNEQFF.

The V and J genes are TRBV9 and TRBJ2-1; 8 bases map to TRBD2. V trimming: 0 bases; J trimming: 6 bases; junction bases outside the gene matches: 8. Germline V CDR1 and CDR2: SGDLS, YYNGEE. The CDR3 is 16 residues long. The CDR3 here is CASSVAGTRRLNEQFF. The CDR3 bases are TGTGCCAGCAGCGTAGCCGGGACTAGGAGACTCAATGAGCAGTTCTTC.

This chain's CDR3 is CAWTGGETQYF. The CDR3 DNA follows: TGTGCCTGGACAGGGGGAGAGACCCAGTACTTC. The rearrangement uses TRBV30 and TRBJ2-5, with 7 bases identical to TRBD1. The length of the CDR3 is 11 residues. Germline CDR1 and CDR2: GTSNPN and SVGIG (reference sequence). The ends lost 4 bases at V and 4 bases at J; junction bases unmatched: 0.

The DNA of the CDR3 is TGCGCCAGCAGCTTGTGGCGGGTTGGAGATACGCAGTATTTT. Translated: CASSLWRVGDTQYF. The chain combines TRBV5-1 with TRBJ2-3; D might be TRBD2 (5 bases). The V end lost 1 base, the J end lost 5 bases, and 11 bases lay between the germline ends. This CDR3 contains 14 residues. Germline CDR1 is SGHRS and CDR2 is YFSETQ. Full variable domain (missing parts from reference TRBV5-1 and TRBJ2-3): KAGVTQTPRYLIKTRGQQVTLSCSPISGHRSVSWYQQTPGQGLQFLFEYFSETQRNKGNFPGRFSGRQFSNSRSEMNVSTLELGDSALYLCASSLWRVGDTQYFGPGTRLTVL.

V gene TRBV6-6 combines with J gene TRBJ2-7; 7 nucleotides match TRBD2. The CDR3 sequence is 12 residues long. The junction had 5 bases not matched to a gene; V was cut back by 5 bases and J by 7 bases. Germline CDR1 and CDR2: MNHNY and SVGAGI (reference sequence). In nucleotides, the CDR3 is TGTGCCAGCAGTGGGGGGACTAAAGAGCAGTACTTC. The encoded protein is CASSGGTKEQYF.

This chain connects TRBV7-3 to TRBJ2-2; no firm D call. The CDR3 length is 13 residues. Germline V lookup: CDR1 SGHTA, CDR2 FQGTGA. The V end was cut by 5 bases, the J end by 6 bases, with 10 bases between. The chain's CDR3 is CASSPNRAGELFF. The CDR3 nucleotides read TGTGCCAGCAGCCCGAATCGGGCCGGGGAGCTGTTTTTT.

This CDR3 is CASSLVSGVNTEAFF. The CDR3, as DNA: TGTGCCAGCAGCTTAGTTTCAGGGGTAAACACTGAAGCTTTCTTT. J is TRBJ1-1 and V is TRBV11-2; TRBD1 is a possible D gene (6 bases). The V end lost 1 base, the J end lost 2 bases, and 11 bases lay between the germline ends. Germline lookup yields CDR1 SGHAT and CDR2 FQNNGV. CDR3 size: 15 residues.